What follows describes a single TCR beta chain. Antigen: not known. At one end the junction does not follow the germline gene, possibly because of a read error. The sample is drawn from a study of T cells in Graves' hyperthyroidism and ophthalmopathy. Regarding the study as a whole: Researchers found most expanded thyroid clonotypes above 0.001 in blood as well.

Amplification of TCR beta CDR3 regions was performed using RNA transcripts as template. Initially, a first-round RT-PCR of the TCR CDR3 employed the HTBI primer set. TCRdb re-called the multiplex PCR reads with MiXCR, one entry per CDR3 protein. The sample holds around 97,000 distinct CDR3 sequences, about 45% seen once. CDR3 length: 15 amino acids. Germline lookup yields CDR1 DFQATT and CDR2 SNEGSKA (reference sequence). Sequencing was carried out using blood. The TCR originated in a man in his forties with Graves' hyperthyroidism. The chain employs TRBV20-1 and TRBJ2-7; the D gene could be TRBD1 or TRBD2 (5 bases each). CDR3 DNA sequence: TGCAGTGCTAGAGGGGCAGGGAGAACGACCGGGGAGCTGTACTTC. It yields the protein CSARGAGRTTGELYF.